A single sample gave rise to the 8 T cell receptor beta chains below, sequenced in a study of T-cell reconstitution after alpha-beta-depleted transplantation in children. A TCRbeta library incorporating unique molecular identifiers was prepared. Via MiXCR, TCRdb re-called the PCR reads, giving one row per CDR3 protein. The sample records around 500,000 distinct CDR3 sequences, approximately 12% being singletons. Sequences were derived from PBMCs from the stem cell graft donor, sampled from the stem cell graft. These receptors were obtained from a human donor who donated a stem cell graft to a child with combined immunodeficiency.

The chain employs TRBV10-3 and TRBJ2-1, with TRBD1 identical over 10 bases. The CDR3 spans 14 residues. Germline values: CDR1 ENHRY, CDR2 SYGVKD. J was trimmed by 6 bases and V by 10 bases; bases with no gene match: 9. CDR3 DNA: TGTGCCACTCGGACAGGGGGGACCGGCAATGAGCAGTTCTTC. This translates into CATRTGGTGNEQFF.

This clonotype was observed many times. The chain has TRBV6-2 or TRBV6-3 and TRBJ2-7; no clear D gene. With 6 bases removed from V and 3 bases from J, the gap between germline ends came to 9 bases. Germline V gives CDR1 MNHEY, CDR2 SVGEGT. The CDR3 runs to 12 residues. This chain's CDR3 is CASRETYYEQYF. As DNA, the CDR3 is TGTGCCAGCAGAGAGACATACTACGAGCAGTACTTC.

This clonotype turned up a few times. The chain recombines TRBV5-6 with TRBJ2-1; 10 bases fit TRBD2. Germline V gene data show CDR1 as SGHDT and CDR2 as YYEEEE. The CDR3 contains 22 residues. The trim removed 5 bases at V and 0 bases at J, leaving 23 bases unmatched. The CDR3 region is CASSRRRLAGKFARYSYNEQFF. CDR3 in DNA: TGTGCCAGCAGTCGAAGGAGACTAGCGGGTAAATTTGCGCGGTACTCCTACAATGAGCAGTTCTTC.

V and J are TRBV15 and TRBJ2-1, with D maybe TRBD2 (5 bases). The germline V gene encodes CDR1 LNHNV and CDR2 YYDKDF (reference sequence). The CDR3 covers 16 residues. V was pared by 1 base and J by 2 bases, with 12 bases between. The CDR3 nucleotides read TGTGCCACCAGCAGAGGACGGGAAGTCCCCTACAATGAGCAGTTCTTC. Translated, it gives CATSRGREVPYNEQFF.

This clonotype was seen more than once but under ten times. The chain is built from TRBV20-1 and TRBJ1-4; TRBD1 agrees at 11 bases. J was trimmed by 2 bases and V by 4 bases; bases with no gene match: 12. The V gene's germline CDR1 is DFQATT and CDR2 SNEGSKA (reference sequence). The CDR3 runs to 18 residues. The CDR3 loop reads CSATRTGGVAGTNEKLFF. For the CDR3, the DNA is TGCAGTGCTACCAGGACAGGGGGCGTTGCAGGGACTAATGAAAAACTGTTTTTT.

The sample holds many counts of this clonotype. One junction end does not reproduce the germline sequence, and a read error may be involved. V is TRBV29-1 and J is TRBJ2-1; unclear D gene. Germline CDR1 SQVTM, CDR2 ANQGSEA. The CDR3 is made up of 16 amino acids. This CDR3 is CSARNRLWTSHNEQFF. The CDR3 nucleotides are TGCAGCGCACGAAACCGATTGTGGACCTCCCACAATGAGCAGTTCTTC.

The genes are TRBV20-1 and TRBJ2-7, with 8 nucleotides matching TRBD1. Trimming cost V 3 bases and J 6 bases; bases outside gene matches: 7. The CDR3 contains 13 residues. Germline loops: CDR1 DFQATT, CDR2 SNEGSKA (reference sequence). As DNA, the CDR3 is TGCAGTGCTAGGGGGACAGGAGTGATCGAGCAGTACTTC. It encodes CSARGTGVIEQYF.

Only a few counts were recorded for this clonotype. The V call is TRBV18, the J call TRBJ2-7; weak D call: TRBD1 (6 bases). The germline V and J ends were trimmed by 3 bases and 4 bases, with 10 bases remaining between them. This CDR3 comprises 13 residues. Germline V gives CDR1 KGHSH, CDR2 LQKENI. The CDR3 region has the DNA TGTGCCAGCTCACCTCAAGGGGGATACGAGCAGTACTTC. Translation gives CASSPQGGYEQYF. Full variable domain (outside the CDR3, taken from reference TRBV18 and TRBJ2-7): NAGVMQNPRHLVRRRGQEARLRCSPMKGHSHVYWYRQLPEEGLKFMVYLQKENIIDESGMPKERFSAEFPKEGPSILRIQQVVRGDSAAYFCASSPQGGYEQYFGPGTRLTVT.